This T cell receptor beta chain originates from a study of molecular identifiers for immune sequencing clone quantification. Study-wide findings and caveats: Effector cells kept over 97% of their molecules in clones above 20 RNA copies, while naive cells kept under 1% there.

Per germline, CDR1 SGHAT and CDR2 FQNNGV. Between the trimmed V and J ends, which lost 5 bases and 2 bases, there was a span of 10 bases. This CDR3 has 13 residues. There are many counts of this clonotype. Antigen unknown. Bulk TCR library preparation followed previously described methods with listed TCR primers. TCRdb analysed the PCR reads with MiXCR anew, one entry per CDR3 protein. Seen here are approximately 630,000 distinct CDR3 sequences, 25% observed once, and the top ten hold 0.78%. The chain carries TRBV11-2 and TRBJ2-7; tentative D call: TRBD1 (5 bases). Sequenced: naive CD8+ T cells from blood, with Jurkat cell RNA spiked in. Documented subset: FACS-sorted CD8+CD4-CCR7+CD45RA+ naive T cells. The TCR sequence derives from a human donor in good health. Some libraries in this study had Jurkat cell RNA spiked in. The CDR3 DNA reads TGTGCCAGCAGCCAGGTGACAGCCTACGAGCAGTACTTC. Translated: CASSQVTAYEQYF.